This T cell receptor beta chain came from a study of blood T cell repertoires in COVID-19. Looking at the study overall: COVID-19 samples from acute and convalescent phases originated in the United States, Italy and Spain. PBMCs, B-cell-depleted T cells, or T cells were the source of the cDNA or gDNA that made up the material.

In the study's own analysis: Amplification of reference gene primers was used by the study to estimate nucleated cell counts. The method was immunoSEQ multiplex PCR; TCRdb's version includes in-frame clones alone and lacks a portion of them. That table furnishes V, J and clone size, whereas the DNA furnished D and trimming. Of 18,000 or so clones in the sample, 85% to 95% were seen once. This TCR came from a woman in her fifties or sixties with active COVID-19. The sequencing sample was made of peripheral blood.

The DNA for the CDR3 is TGCGCCAGCAGCCCCTCGACAGGGGGGGATGGCTACACCTTC. Translation: CASSPSTGGDGYTF. The chain has TRBV5-1 and TRBJ1-2, with 9 bases aligning to TRBD1. The J segment lost 6 bases and the V segment lost 4 bases, leaving 7 bases of the junction unmatched. Looked up from germline, CDR1 is SGHRS and CDR2 is YFSETQ. The CDR3 loop spans 14 amino acids.